The 16 T cell receptor beta chains reported below all come from one sample, sequenced in a study of beta chain features in type 1 diabetes. Points from the study as a whole: Type 1 diabetes patients had TCRB CDR3s that were shorter (moderately but significantly so) in all four CD4+ subsets.

No antigen has been identified for these receptors. Sequencing targeted expressed TCRB transcripts, as all isolated RNA had been reverse transcribed. Some clones are missing from TCRdb's copy, which holds only in-frame ones; the method was immunoSEQ multiplex PCR. The table lists roughly 400,000 clones, 8% to 10% of them singletons. The material sequenced was central memory CD4+ T cells from blood. The receptors originated from a man younger than 40 with type 1 diabetes.

The V and J genes are TRBV5-6 and TRBJ1-5; possibly TRBD1 for D (5 bases). Germline assignment: CDR1 SGHDT and CDR2 YYEEEE. There are 15 residues in the CDR3. The V gene lost 2 bases and the J gene lost 2 bases, with 11 bases spanning the gap. For the CDR3, the DNA is TGTGCCAGCAGCTTCGGGGGGTTCGGCAATCAGCCCCAGCATTTT. Encoded protein: CASSFGGFGNQPQHF. The full variable domain, its missing parts supplied by reference TRBV5-6 and TRBJ1-5, is DAGVTQSPTHLIKTRGQQVTLRCSPKSGHDTVSWYQQALGQGPQFIFQYYEEEERQRGNFPDRFSGHQFPNYSSELNVNALLLGDSALYLCASSFGGFGNQPQHFGDGTRLSIL.

This clone was detected ten times or more. The CDR3 loop is CASSRTSGRAPYF. CDR3 bases: TGTGCCAGCAGCCGGACTAGCGGGAGGGCCCCGTACTTC. The rearrangement links TRBV13 to TRBJ2-5, with 15 positions matching TRBD2. Trimming removed 5 bases from V and 13 bases from J; junction bases left unmatched: 5. The germline V gene encodes CDR1 PRHDT and CDR2 FYEKMQ (reference sequence). There are 13 residues in the CDR3.

This sequence joins TRBV2 and TRBJ2-7; D call uncertain. Germline-derived CDR1 and CDR2 are SNHLY and FYNNEI. V dropped 3 bases and J dropped 0 bases, with 12 bases sitting between them. The CDR3 length is 15 residues. The CDR3 loop is CASSDGSISSYEQYF. The DNA for the CDR3 is TGTGCCAGCAGTGATGGGTCCATAAGCTCCTACGAGCAGTACTTC.

This clone was detected ten times or more. The gene calls are TRBV2 and TRBJ2-7; D uncertain. V lost 5 bases to trimming and J lost 3 bases, with 11 bases between them. This CDR3 comprises 13 residues. The germline gives CDR1 SNHLY, CDR2 FYNNEI. The CDR3 DNA reads as TGTGCCAGCAGTCGCCCGGGCGACTACGAGCAGTACTTC. It specifies CASSRPGDYEQYF.

Comment on this clone: Other DNA sequences from this sample encode an identical CDR3 as well. The rearrangement joins TRBV5-1 to TRBJ2-5; 8 bases align to TRBD1. With V trimmed by 4 bases and J by 3 bases, 5 bases remained unmatched. The CDR3 has 14 amino acids. Germline CDR1 reads SGHRS; CDR2 reads YFSETQ. The CDR3 loop is CASSLDRGEETQYF. CDR3 coding DNA: TGCGCCAGCAGCCTAGACAGGGGCGAAGAGACCCAGTACTTC.

This clone showed up just a few times. The V and J genes are TRBV7-6 and TRBJ2-3; D is uncertain. V lost 2 bases and J lost 6, with 6 bases in between. CDR3 length equals 12 residues. CDR1 SGHVS and CDR2 FNYEAQ come from the germline V gene. The CDR3 DNA is TGTGCCAGCAGCTTAAGATGGGATACGCAGTATTTT. Amino acids: CASSLRWDTQYF.

This clone was seen only a few times. This chain connects TRBV29-1 to TRBJ1-2, with 7 bases matching TRBD1. The CDR3 has 11 residues. Germline V gives CDR1 SQVTM, CDR2 ANQGSEA. The V gene end was trimmed by 7 bases and the J gene end by 8 bases; junction bases not matched to a gene: 7. The CDR3 DNA is TGCAGCGCTGACAGGGACCGGGGCTACACCTTC. Encoded protein: CSADRDRGYTF. Full variable domain (remainder filled in from reference TRBV29-1 and TRBJ1-2): SAVISQKPSRDICQRGTSLTIQCQVDSQVTMMFWYRQQPGQSLTLIATANQGSEATYESGFVIDKFPISRPNLTFSTLTVSNMSPEDSSIYLCSADRDRGYTFGSGTRLTVV.

This clone was counted at least ten times. This chain joins TRBV6-4 and TRBJ2-3, with TRBD1 matching 7 bases. The J segment lost 4 bases and the V segment lost 0 bases, leaving 1 base of the junction unmatched. CDR1 is MRHNA, CDR2 SNTAGT, per germline. The CDR3 extends over 14 amino acids. Here the CDR3 DNA reads TGTGCCAGCAGTGACTCAGGGGGCCCAGATACGCAGTATTTT. Protein: CASSDSGGPDTQYF.

This chain joins TRBV5-1 and TRBJ2-1; TRBD1 is a possible D gene (6 bases). The V and J ends lost 4 bases and 0 bases respectively, with 14 bases between them. The CDR3 runs to 16 residues. CDR1 is SGHRS, CDR2 YFSETQ, per germline. This CDR3 reads CASSPGQSSSYNEQFF. The DNA of the CDR3 is TGCGCCAGCAGCCCAGGACAGTCGAGCTCCTACAATGAGCAGTTCTTC.

This clone came up a few times. This chain uses TRBV28 with TRBJ1-5; D is unresolved. This CDR3 is 14 amino acids long. Germline V CDR1 and CDR2: MDHEN, SYDVKM. V was shortened by 4 bases and J by 6 bases, with 13 bases between the two germline ends. This CDR3 is CASSYGWGSQPQHF. The DNA for the CDR3 is TGTGCCAGCAGTTATGGCTGGGGATCTCAGCCCCAGCATTTT.

This clone was seen ten or more times. V usage is TRBV28 and J usage is TRBJ1-5, with D possibly TRBD1 on 5 matching bases. V lost 8 bases and J lost 2, with 13 bases in between. The CDR3 spans 14 residues. Germline V gene sequence: CDR1 MDHEN, CDR2 SYDVKM. CDR3 DNA sequence: TGTGCCAGCTCCCAGGGAGGTGGCAATCAGCCCCAGCATTTT. Translated, it gives CASSQGGGNQPQHF.

This clone was observed a few times. V is TRBV27 and J is TRBJ2-4; D may be TRBD1 or TRBD2 (7 bases each). V gave up 6 bases and J gave up 8 bases, with 14 bases separating them. The CDR3 contains 13 residues. The V gene's germline CDR1 is MNHEY and CDR2 SMNVEV (reference sequence). DNA of the CDR3: TGTGCCAGCAGACCCGCAGGGGGGGACATTCAGTACTTC. Protein sequence: CASRPAGGDIQYF.

This clone was seen more than once but under ten times. This chain links TRBV19 with TRBJ2-5; 14 nucleotides match TRBD2. Germline loops: CDR1 LNHDA, CDR2 SQIVND (reference sequence). V shed 5 bases, J shed 2 bases, and the junction held 7 bases outside the gene matches. The CDR3 extends over 17 amino acids. The CDR3 is CASSPRTSGRRQETQYF. For the CDR3, the DNA is TGTGCCAGTAGTCCCCGGACTAGCGGGAGGAGGCAAGAGACCCAGTACTTC. The full variable domain, with the rest looked up from reference TRBV19 and TRBJ2-5, is DGGITQSPKYLFRKEGQNVTLSCEQNLNHDAMYWYRQDPGQGLRLIYYSQIVNDFQKGDIAEGYSVSREKKESFPLTVTSAQKNPTAFYLCASSPRTSGRRQETQYFGPGTRLLVL.

This chain connects TRBV7-6 to TRBJ2-7; D is unresolved. Trimming shortened V by 1 base and J by 2 bases, and 3 bases separated the two germline ends. CDR1 is SGHVS, CDR2 FNYEAQ, per germline. This CDR3 is 12 amino acids long. For the CDR3, the DNA is TGTGCCAGCAGCTTAGAGCCCTACGAGCAGTACTTC. This encodes CASSLEPYEQYF.

The CDR3 DNA sequence: TGTGCCACCAGAGAGGGGAGAGCCAAAAACATTCAGTACTTC. It codes for CATREGRAKNIQYF. The chain links TRBV15 to TRBJ2-4, with D perhaps TRBD1 or TRBD2 (5 bases each). Germline V gene sequence: CDR1 LNHNV, CDR2 YYDKDF (reference sequence). The length of the CDR3 is 14 residues. The V and J ends lost 6 bases and 0 bases respectively, with 9 bases between them.

The rearrangement links TRBV19 to TRBJ2-3; D is unresolved. With 5 bases removed from V and 6 bases from J, the gap between germline ends came to 12 bases. The CDR3 is 13 amino acids. CDR1 is LNHDA, CDR2 SQIVND, per germline (reference sequence). DNA of the CDR3: TGTGCCAGTAGTTCCGTCCACTCGGATACGCAGTATTTT. This sequence encodes CASSSVHSDTQYF.